This T cell receptor beta chain derives from a study of cytomegalovirus exposure and HLA in healthy donors. Whole-study results and caveats: In a later analysis, across HLA loci, associated TCR counts were highest for DRB1, lowest for HLA-C. Solely CMV serostatus was available to characterize immune exposure. Roughly uniform sequencing depth across donors was assumed, possibly incorrectly. Rarity held for most TCR sequences, but there were some public TCRs that occurred in many donors.

Worth noting for this clone: Its antigen is unknown.

The CDR3 is made up of 15 amino acids. Trimming pared 5 bases from V and 7 bases from J, leaving 17 bases between. Per germline, CDR1 SGHAT and CDR2 FQNNGV. Both 60 Vbeta primers and 13 Jbeta primers went into the PCR. Sequenced by immunoSEQ multiplex PCR; TCRdb stores in-frame clones only, minus some. Found here are about 38,000 clones, roughly 88% of them singletons; the top ten hold roughly an eighth. The sequenced material came from PBMCs. The clonotype originates from a woman aged 35 to 49 in good health and CMV-seropositive. The V call is TRBV11-2, the J call TRBJ1-4, with D perhaps TRBD1 (6 bases). The DNA of the CDR3 is TGTGCCAGCAGCCCCATGGGGAGGGGGTCTGAAAAACTGTTTTTT. Translating it yields CASSPMGRGSEKLFF.